The next 30 T cell receptor beta chains were all read from a single sample in a study of T cell responses to AZD1222 COVID-19 vaccine. Clones were read by immunoSEQ multiplex PCR, and TCRdb kept only the in-frame ones, dropping some. This sample has tens of thousands of clones, with under 90% found just once. The sequencing used peripheral blood, collected on day 0 of AZD1222 vaccination. The receptors were sampled from an adult in good health.

The V call is TRBV6-5, the J call TRBJ1-2; 9 bases are a match to TRBD1. This CDR3 comprises 13 residues. J lost 8 bases, V lost 4 bases, and 5 bases had no gene match. Looked up from germline, CDR1 is MNHEY and CDR2 is SVGAGI. The CDR3 DNA reads TGTGCCAGCAGTTCGGGACAGGGCCGGGGCTACACCTTC. This encodes CASSSGQGRGYTF.

The rearrangement joins TRBV11-2 to TRBJ1-1; no definite D call. The germline CDR1 and CDR2 sequences are SGHAT and FQNNGV. The CDR3 extends over 13 amino acids. V shed 9 bases and J shed 0 bases, with 11 bases lying between them. CDR3 DNA sequence: TGTGCCAGTAGCGTGGGCTTGAACACTGAAGCTTTCTTT. Its translation is CASSVGLNTEAFF. Full variable domain (remainder filled in from reference TRBV11-2 and TRBJ1-1): EAGVAQSPRYKIIEKRQSVAFWCNPISGHATLYWYQQILGQGPKLLIQFQNNGVVDDSQLPKDRFSAERLKGVDSTLKIQPAKLEDSAVYLCASSVGLNTEAFFGQGTRLTVV.

V is TRBV19 and J is TRBJ1-4; D is undetermined. CDR1 LNHDA and CDR2 SQIVND come from the germline V gene (reference sequence). With 7 bases removed from V and 5 bases from J, the gap between germline ends came to 8 bases. The CDR3 has 12 residues. CDR3: CASKVKNEKLFF. The CDR3 DNA follows: TGTGCCAGTAAAGTAAAGAATGAAAAACTGTTTTTT. Based on the CDR3 plus reference TRBV19 and TRBJ1-4, the full variable domain is DGGITQSPKYLFRKEGQNVTLSCEQNLNHDAMYWYRQDPGQGLRLIYYSQIVNDFQKGDIAEGYSVSREKKESFPLTVTSAQKNPTAFYLCASKVKNEKLFFGSGTQLSVL.

The chain joins TRBV18 to TRBJ2-7; possible D gene TRBD1, 5 bases. Per the germline V gene, CDR1 is KGHSH and CDR2 is LQKENI. V was shortened by 3 bases and J by 0 bases, with 9 bases between the two germline ends. CDR3 length: 14 residues. The chain's CDR3 is CASSPQQGSYEQYF. The CDR3 bases are TGTGCCAGCTCACCGCAGCAGGGCTCCTACGAGCAGTACTTC.

V and J are TRBV9 and TRBJ1-3; D gene ambiguous. The CDR3 has 15 amino acids. Germline-derived CDR1 and CDR2 are SGDLS and YYNGEE. The ends were cut back, 4 bases at V and 0 bases at J, with 11 bases in the middle. CDR3 protein: CASSTRQSSGNTIYF. CDR3 DNA sequence: TGTGCCAGCAGCACCAGACAAAGCTCTGGAAACACCATATATTTT.

Written as DNA, the CDR3 is TGTGCCAGCAGCTTGAGCAGGGGAAGTATCGGCACTGAAGCTTTCTTT. This encodes CASSLSRGSIGTEAFF. This chain connects TRBV7-9 to TRBJ1-1; D is possibly TRBD1 (6 bases). V was cut by 3 bases and J by 4 bases, with 18 bases left in between. This CDR3 comprises 16 residues. In germline, CDR1 is SEHNR, CDR2 FQNEAQ (reference sequence).

This chain uses TRBV28 with TRBJ1-5; the D gene is possibly TRBD1 (6 bases). This CDR3 has 15 amino acids. Trimming removed 7 bases from V and 0 bases from J, with 13 bases in between. In germline, CDR1 is MDHEN, CDR2 SYDVKM. CDR3 amino acids: CASTRGGVSNQPQHF. CDR3 in DNA: TGTGCCAGCACCCGAGGGGGGGTTAGCAATCAGCCCCAGCATTTT.

This clone was counted between two and nine times. The chain carries TRBV18 and TRBJ2-1; D is possibly TRBD2 (6 bases). Germline CDR1 and CDR2: KGHSH and LQKENI. CDR3 length: 15 amino acids. V gave up 3 bases and J gave up 5 bases, with 14 bases separating them. CDR3 protein: CASSPAGSGDNEQFF. The CDR3 DNA follows: TGTGCCAGCTCACCCGCGGGGTCAGGTGACAATGAGCAGTTCTTC.

The gene calls are TRBV9 and TRBJ1-3, with a tentative D call TRBD1 (5 bases). Deletions cut 4 bases from V and 4 bases from J, with 15 bases between. This CDR3 contains 15 residues. CDR1 and CDR2 (germline): SGDLS, YYNGEE. DNA for the CDR3: TGTGCCAGCAGCCTCCCGGAGGGGAGAGGAAACACCATATATTTT. It yields the protein CASSLPEGRGNTIYF. Drawing the rest from reference TRBV9 and TRBJ1-3, the complete variable domain is DSGVTQTPKHLITATGQRVTLRCSPRSGDLSVYWYQQSLDQGLQFLIQYYNGEERAKGNILERFSAQQFPDLHSELNLSSLELGDSALYFCASSLPEGRGNTIYFGEGSWLTVV.

The chain is built from TRBV27 and TRBJ2-7; maybe TRBD1 (6 bases). This CDR3 comprises 16 residues. Germline V lookup: CDR1 MNHEY, CDR2 SMNVEV (reference sequence). Between the trimmed V and J ends, which lost 1 base and 3 bases, there was a span of 16 bases. CDR3 region: CASSLFPGEFVYEQYF. Here the CDR3 DNA reads TGTGCCAGCAGTTTATTTCCAGGGGAGTTCGTCTACGAGCAGTACTTC.

The CDR3 DNA reads as TGTGCCAGTAGTATAGATCCGGGTTATCCCTATGGCTACACCTTC. This translates into CASSIDPGYPYGYTF. The chain links TRBV19 to TRBJ1-2; D unresolved. CDR3 size: 15 residues. The germline CDR1 and CDR2 sequences are LNHDA and SQIVND (reference sequence). V was trimmed by 0 bases and J by 4 bases, leaving 12 bases between them.

The chain combines TRBV4-2 with TRBJ1-2; D is possibly TRBD1 (6 bases). The CDR3 consists of 15 residues. The germline V gene encodes CDR1 LGHNA and CDR2 YNFKEQ. Deletions cut 4 bases from V and 3 bases from J, with 15 bases between. The CDR3 region has the DNA TGTGCCAGCAGCCCAGAGGGGGGCCCCGACTATGGCTACACCTTC. It encodes CASSPEGGPDYGYTF.

The V call is TRBV11-3, the J call TRBJ2-2, with D perhaps being TRBD1 or TRBD2 (5 bases each). CDR3 length equals 17 residues. Trimming took off 4 bases at V and 3 bases at J, with 18 bases between the two ends. Germline loops: CDR1 SGHNT, CDR2 YENEEA. Written as DNA, the CDR3 is TGTGCCAGCAGCTCTCCTAGGTCTGGGGGAGACACCGGGGAGCTGTTTTTT. Protein sequence: CASSSPRSGGDTGELFF.

Only a few counts were recorded for this clone. The V gene is TRBV19, the J gene TRBJ1-2, with 8 positions matching TRBD1. This CDR3 is 16 amino acids long. Germline loops: CDR1 LNHDA, CDR2 SQIVND (reference sequence). J gave up 3 bases and V 6 bases, and 12 bases lay outside the gene matches. The CDR3 sequence: CASRGVGTGKYYGYTF. The DNA of the CDR3 is TGTGCCAGTAGGGGTGTTGGGACAGGAAAATACTATGGCTACACCTTC.

V usage is TRBV6-6 and J usage is TRBJ1-5; D uncertain. Trimming shortened V by 4 bases and J by 7 bases, and 8 bases separated the two germline ends. Germline CDR1 is MNHNY and CDR2 is SVGAGI (reference sequence). The CDR3 sequence is 12 residues long. This CDR3 is CASSSRRQPQHF. The CDR3 DNA reads as TGTGCCAGCAGTTCCCGCAGGCAGCCCCAGCATTTT.

This clone was seen once. The V gene is TRBV7-6, the J gene TRBJ2-7; weak D call: TRBD2 (6 bases). CDR3 size: 17 residues. Germline CDR1 and CDR2: SGHVS and FNYEAQ. V lost 1 base, J lost 2 bases, and 18 bases lay in between. The CDR3 protein is CASSLESGALGTYEQYF. The CDR3 nucleotides are TGTGCCAGCAGCTTAGAGTCGGGAGCCTTGGGAACCTACGAGCAGTACTTC.

V and J are TRBV6-1 and TRBJ2-2; 7 bases are a match to TRBD1. CDR1 MNHNS and CDR2 SASEGT come from the germline V gene. The CDR3 totals 17 residues. V lost 4 bases and J lost 0; bases outside the gene matches: 8. CDR3 protein: CASSGTRTGPNTGELFF. CDR3 in DNA: TGTGCCAGCAGTGGCACCCGGACAGGACCGAACACCGGGGAGCTGTTTTTT.

This clone was seen just once. The rearrangement joins TRBV4-3 to TRBJ2-2; TRBD2 might be the D (5 bases). The CDR3 covers 14 residues. V was cut by 3 bases and J by 6 bases, with 11 bases left in between. Per the germline V gene, CDR1 is LGHNA and CDR2 is YSLEER. CDR3 nucleotide sequence: TGCGCCAGCAGCCAGGAAGGGAGCCCCGGGGAGCTGTTTTTT. This encodes CASSQEGSPGELFF.

The V call is TRBV19, the J call TRBJ1-3, with D uncertain. CDR1 and CDR2 (germline): LNHDA, SQIVND (reference sequence). This CDR3 has 12 residues. V was shortened by 1 base and J by 6 bases, with 4 bases between the two germline ends. Here the CDR3 reads CASSIGANTIYF. The CDR3 DNA reads TGTGCCAGTAGTATAGGAGCAAACACCATATATTTT.

This chain links TRBV28 with TRBJ2-7; D is uncertain. V was pared by 6 bases and J by 0 bases, with 15 bases between. CDR3 size: 15 residues. CDR1 is MDHEN, CDR2 SYDVKM, per germline. CDR3 coding DNA: TGTGCCAGCAGGCGCATTTCCGGGCCCTCCTACGAGCAGTACTTC. Translation gives CASRRISGPSYEQYF. Complete variable domain (other parts from reference TRBV28 and TRBJ2-7): DVKVTQSSRYLVKRTGEKVFLECVQDMDHENMFWYRQDPGLGLRLIYFSYDVKMKEKGDIPEGYSVSREKKERFSLILESASTNQTSMYLCASRRISGPSYEQYFGPGTRLTVT.

The V call is TRBV7-2, the J call TRBJ2-7, with TRBD1 matching 8 bases. The V and J ends lost 2 bases and 5 bases, in that order; junction bases with no gene match: 14. The CDR3 loop spans 17 amino acids. Germline-derived CDR1 and CDR2 are SGHTA and FQGNSA. This CDR3 reads CASSLSLVRDRTHEQYF. The CDR3 bases are TGTGCCAGCAGCTTAAGCTTGGTTCGGGACAGGACCCACGAGCAGTACTTC.

CDR3 sequence reads: CASTAGGSSYNEQFF. CDR3 sequence (DNA): TGTGCCAGTACCGCGGGGGGTAGCTCCTACAATGAGCAGTTCTTC. The chain joins TRBV19 to TRBJ2-1; 8 bases align to TRBD2. V lost 7 bases, J lost 0 bases, and 5 bases stayed unmatched. Germline-derived CDR1 and CDR2 are LNHDA and SQIVND (reference sequence). The CDR3 is 15 residues long.

The chain has TRBV18 and TRBJ2-2; D perhaps matches TRBD1 (6 bases). The CDR3 totals 14 residues. Germline V CDR1 and CDR2: KGHSH, LQKENI. V lost 1 base and J 6 bases, leaving 9 bases between the germline ends. The CDR3 coding sequence is TGTGCCAGCTCACCACTGCAGGGGCCCGGGGAGCTGTTTTTT. Its translation is CASSPLQGPGELFF.

The table lists this clone with a few counts. CDR3 bases: TGTGCCAGCAGTGAAAGGGAGGGGTTAAGAGCTTTCTTT. Amino acids: CASSEREGLRAFF. The chain uses TRBV6-1 and TRBJ1-1, with D perhaps matching TRBD1 (5 bases). Trimming removed 2 bases at V and 10 bases at J, with 14 bases between. This CDR3 has 13 amino acids. Looked up from germline, CDR1 is MNHNS and CDR2 is SASEGT.

The J gene is TRBJ2-2, the V gene TRBV5-4; no clear D gene. The V gene's germline CDR1 is SGHNT and CDR2 YYREEE (reference sequence). The CDR3 has 16 amino acids. The V and J ends lost 3 bases and 3 bases respectively, with 15 bases between them. The CDR3 coding sequence is TGTGCCAGCAGCTCCCTTGTCTGGCCCCACACCGGGGAGCTGTTTTTT. Its protein product is CASSSLVWPHTGELFF.

This clone turned up a few times. The chain employs TRBV2 and TRBJ2-3, with D possibly TRBD2 on 6 matching bases. The germline V and J ends were trimmed by 4 bases and 1 base, with 12 bases remaining between them. Looked up from germline, CDR1 is SNHLY and CDR2 is FYNNEI. This CDR3 region has 15 residues. CDR3 nucleotide sequence: TGTGCCAGCAGTGGCGGGAATGATGGCACAGATACGCAGTATTTT. Its protein product is CASSGGNDGTDTQYF.

The chain uses TRBV2 and TRBJ1-5; TRBD1 might be the D (5 bases). Germline CDR1 SNHLY, CDR2 FYNNEI. The V end was cut by 6 bases, the J end by 10 bases, with 16 bases between. The CDR3 loop spans 13 amino acids. DNA for the CDR3: TGTGCCAGCAGGGGGACGGAGTCCCTTCCCCAGCATTTT. Protein sequence: CASRGTESLPQHF.

Remarks on this clone: Other DNA sequences within the sample encode an identical CDR3. The chain has TRBV7-2 and TRBJ2-7; no firm D call. V shed 2 bases and J shed 0 bases, with 5 bases lying between them. The CDR3 contains 13 residues. Germline CDR1 reads SGHTA; CDR2 reads FQGNSA. CDR3 nucleotide sequence: TGTGCCAGCAGCTTAACAGCCTCCTACGAGCAGTACTTC. Translating it yields CASSLTASYEQYF.

This clone was picked up one time. The J gene is TRBJ2-1, the V gene TRBV4-3; 8 bases line up with TRBD2. This CDR3 has 20 residues. Trimming cost V 0 bases and J 0 bases; bases outside gene matches: 13. The V gene's germline CDR1 is LGHNA and CDR2 YSLEER. The CDR3 sequence is CASSQDNPLSAGGSYNEQFF. In DNA, the CDR3 is TGCGCCAGCAGCCAAGATAACCCCCTCTCCGCGGGAGGCTCCTACAATGAGCAGTTCTTC.

The V and J genes are TRBV7-2 and TRBJ2-5; 8 positions agree with TRBD2. CDR3 length equals 14 residues. V was pared by 1 base and J by 5 bases, with 3 bases of the junction left unmatched. Germline V gene lookup returns CDR1 SGHTA and CDR2 FQGNSA. CDR3 bases: TGTGCCAGCAGCTTAGGCGGGGGGAGGGAGACCCAGTACTTC. It translates to CASSLGGGRETQYF.